This is a list of T cell receptor beta chains from one sample in a study of graft-versus-host responses after intestinal transplantation. Here immunoSEQ multiplex PCR was the method, and the copy in TCRdb shows in-frame clones only, minus some. The sample lists 84,000 or so clones; over 85% were seen once. These TCRs' antigens remain unknown. This specimen consisted of unstimulated CD8+ T cells sorted from spleen or lymph node cells, obtained before transplant. These receptors were collected from a human donor who was the organ donor for an intestinal transplant. CDR3s include the opening cysteine and the closing phenylalanine or tryptophan. Each record gives: clone size, V gene, D gene, J gene, CDR3 protein, CDR3 DNA. D genes are given only for firm matches. Clone size is shown for a subset of rows, as once, few, many or a class of expanded clone.

size: -
V: TRBV6-5
D: -
J: TRBJ1-2
CDR3: CASSDYDSYGYTF
DNA: TGTGCCAGCAGTGACTACGACAGCTATGGCTACACCTTC

size: -
V: TRBV27
D: -
J: TRBJ2-1
CDR3: CASSSSSSEQFF
DNA: TGTGCCAGCAGTTCCTCATCTAGTGAGCAGTTCTTC

size: -
V: TRBV7-9
D: -
J: TRBJ1-4
CDR3: CASSLIGARKLFF
DNA: TGTGCCAGCAGCTTAATAGGGGCGCGGAAACTGTTTTTT

size: -
V: TRBV4-3
D: TRBD2
J: TRBJ2-1
CDR3: CASSRGLAGYNEQFF
DNA: TGCGCCAGCAGTCGCGGACTAGCGGGATACAATGAGCAGTTCTTC

size: -
V: TRBV4-1
D: TRBD1
J: TRBJ2-7
CDR3: CASSQRDRVRYEQYF
DNA: TGCGCCAGCAGCCAACGGGACAGGGTTAGATACGAGCAGTACTTC

size: -
V: TRBV11-2
D: -
J: TRBJ2-2
CDR3: CASSLMLVGGTGELFF
DNA: TGTGCCAGCAGCCTAATGCTGGTGGGGGGCACCGGGGAGCTGTTTTTT

size: -
V: TRBV2
D: TRBD1
J: TRBJ2-5
CDR3: CASRNRGMETQYF
DNA: TGTGCCAGCAGAAACAGGGGTATGGAGACCCAGTACTTC

size: -
V: TRBV5-4
D: -
J: TRBJ2-4
CDR3: CASSRGNIQYF
DNA: TGTGCCAGCAGCAGGGGTAACATTCAGTACTTC

size: -
V: TRBV5-4
D: TRBD2
J: TRBJ2-7
CDR3: CASSLKAGAHSTGEQYF
DNA: TGTGCCAGCAGCTTGAAAGCGGGAGCTCATTCGACTGGCGAGCAGTACTTC

size: -
V: TRBV2
D: -
J: TRBJ2-7
CDR3: CASRVEGLSYEQYF
DNA: TGTGCCAGCAGGGTCGAGGGTTTATCCTACGAGCAGTACTTC

size: -
V: TRBV19
D: TRBD2
J: TRBJ2-1
CDR3: CASSIDTSGRSSYNEQFF
DNA: TGTGCCAGTAGTATCGACACTAGCGGGAGGAGCTCCTACAATGAGCAGTTCTTC

size: few
V: TRBV27
D: -
J: TRBJ2-1
CDR3: CASSPGRLEQFF
DNA: TGTGCCAGCAGCCCCGGCAGGTTAGAGCAGTTCTTC

size: -
V: TRBV7-2
D: -
J: TRBJ1-4
CDR3: CASSHGEKLFF
DNA: TGTGCCAGCAGCCACGGGGAAAAACTGTTTTTT

size: few
V: TRBV30
D: -
J: TRBJ1-1
CDR3: CAGQGDGEAFF
DNA: TGTGCCGGGCAGGGTGACGGTGAAGCTTTCTTT

size: -
V: TRBV4-1
D: -
J: TRBJ1-1
CDR3: CASSQGHSGDTEAFF
DNA: TGCGCCAGCAGCCAAGGGCACTCAGGGGACACTGAAGCTTTCTTT

size: few
V: TRBV6-5
D: -
J: TRBJ2-7
CDR3: CASSYGPSYEQYF
DNA: TGTGCCAGCAGTTACGGGCCGTCCTACGAGCAGTACTTC

size: -
V: TRBV2
D: -
J: TRBJ2-7
CDR3: CASSQRGLHEQYF
DNA: TGTGCCAGCAGCCAAAGAGGCCTCCACGAGCAGTACTTC

size: -
V: TRBV29-1
D: -
J: TRBJ2-2
CDR3: CSVGSHRASGELFF
DNA: TGCAGCGTTGGAAGTCACAGGGCGAGCGGGGAGCTGTTTTTT

size: -
V: TRBV28
D: -
J: TRBJ2-3
CDR3: CASTPPRLSTDTQYF
DNA: TGTGCCAGCACCCCTCCGAGGCTTTCCACAGATACGCAGTATTTT

size: -
V: TRBV7-9
D: TRBD1
J: TRBJ1-4
CDR3: CASSLADRGRTEKLFF
DNA: TGTGCCAGCAGCTTAGCCGACAGGGGGCGTACGGAAAAACTGTTTTTT

size: -
V: TRBV29-1
D: -
J: TRBJ2-7
CDR3: CSVEGIGQTYEQYF
DNA: TGCAGCGTTGAAGGGATTGGGCAGACCTACGAGCAGTACTTC

size: -
V: TRBV6-1
D: TRBD2
J: TRBJ2-2
CDR3: CASSELAGGNTGELFF
DNA: TGTGCCAGCAGTGAACTAGCGGGGGGGAACACCGGGGAGCTGTTTTTT

size: -
V: TRBV10-3
D: TRBD2
J: TRBJ2-7
CDR3: CAIRRDYPPSEQYF
DNA: TGTGCCATCAGAAGGGACTATCCTCCCAGCGAGCAGTACTTC